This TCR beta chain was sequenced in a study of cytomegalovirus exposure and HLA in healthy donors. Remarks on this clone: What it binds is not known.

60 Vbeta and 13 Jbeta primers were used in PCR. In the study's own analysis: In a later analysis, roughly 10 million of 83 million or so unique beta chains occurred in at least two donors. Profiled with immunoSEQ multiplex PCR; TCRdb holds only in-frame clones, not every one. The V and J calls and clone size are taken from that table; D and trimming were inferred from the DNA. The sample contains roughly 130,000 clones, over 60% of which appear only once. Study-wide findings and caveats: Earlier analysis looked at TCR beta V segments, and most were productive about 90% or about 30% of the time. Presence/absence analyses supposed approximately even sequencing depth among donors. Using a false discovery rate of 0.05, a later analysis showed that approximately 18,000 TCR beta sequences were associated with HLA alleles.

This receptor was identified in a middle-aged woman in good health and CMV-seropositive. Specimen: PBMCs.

In DNA form, the CDR3 reads TGTGCCACCAGCAGAGCAGGGCCGGGAGAATATAGCAATCAGCCCCAGCATTTT. Translating gives CATSRAGPGEYSNQPQHF. This chain connects TRBV15 to TRBJ1-5, with D tentatively TRBD1 (5 bases). The germline CDR1 and CDR2 sequences are LNHNV and YYDKDF (reference sequence). Trimming removed 1 base from V and 0 bases from J, with 16 bases in between. The CDR3 runs 18 residues.